These 3 T cell receptor beta chains came from one sample sequenced in a study of shared clonotypes between healthy human individuals. Clones were sequenced by immunoSEQ multiplex PCR, and TCRdb holds only the in-frame ones, with some missing. This table has fewer than 3 million clones, roughly 92% appearing once. Source material: naive CD4+ T cells from PBMCs. The subset denotes: CD45RA+ positively selected. The receptors originated from a young man in good health. Some clones in this sample may be carry-over from other donors' samples.

The chain has TRBV7-9 and TRBJ1-4, with D unclear. CDR1 and CDR2 (germline): SEHNR, FQNEAQ (reference sequence). This CDR3 region has 12 residues. V shed 6 bases and J shed 3 bases, with 5 bases lying between them. CDR3 DNA sequence: TGTGCCAGCAGACGGCCTAATGAAAAACTGTTTTTT. Translated: CASRRPNEKLFF.

This clone showed up just once. This chain uses TRBV27 with TRBJ1-1; no definite D call. V lost 8 bases and J lost 1, with 20 bases in between. Germline CDR1 MNHEY, CDR2 SMNVEV (reference sequence). The CDR3 loop spans 16 amino acids. The CDR3 region is CASSPPPSVANTEAFF. CDR3 sequence (DNA): TGTGCCAGCTCCCCACCCCCCTCGGTTGCGAACACTGAAGCTTTCTTT.

The rearrangement uses TRBV5-4 and TRBJ2-7, with D unresolved. From germline, CDR1 is SGHNT and CDR2 YYREEE (reference sequence). This CDR3 has 13 amino acids. V was shortened by 4 bases and J by 2 bases, with 10 bases between the two germline ends. Written as DNA, the CDR3 is TGTGCCAGCAGCCACACGGAAACCTACGAGCAGTACTTC. The encoded protein is CASSHTETYEQYF.